The entry below describes one T cell receptor (beta chain). The antigen is undetermined. The CDR3 contains 15 residues. Germline assignment: CDR1 MNHNS and CDR2 SASEGT. Trimming stripped 3 bases from V and 4 bases from J, with 15 bases between. The source of the sample is a study of regulatory T cells in long-lasting Graves disease. General study points: For persistent Graves' patients, TCR diversity was lower than for newly diagnosed ones.

Time point here: newly diagnosed GD, antithyroid drugs for less than 3 months. Following extraction of RNA from PBMCs, that RNA was used to make the TCR library. Both iRepertoire HTBI primers and Arm-PCR of CDR3 regions were used to build the TCR beta libraries. TCRdb fed the multiplex PCR reads into MiXCR, producing one record per CDR3 protein. The sample shows approximately 390,000 distinct CDR3 sequences, 15% to 20% of them seen only once. The sample was also linked to a second study, of T cells in Graves' hyperthyroidism and ophthalmopathy. According to that study: Researchers ran a first-round RT-PCR on the TCR CDR3 using the HTBI primer set.

The rearrangement links TRBV6-1 to TRBJ1-2, with D unclear. This specimen consisted of peripheral blood mononuclear cells (PBMCs), obtained at new diagnosis, from a patient treated with antithyroid drugs. The sequence was obtained from a woman in her late teens or twenties with Graves disease. The CDR3 here is CASSDIVTPGYGYTF. CDR3 coding DNA: TGTGCCAGCAGTGACATAGTCACGCCCGGCTATGGCTACACCTTC.